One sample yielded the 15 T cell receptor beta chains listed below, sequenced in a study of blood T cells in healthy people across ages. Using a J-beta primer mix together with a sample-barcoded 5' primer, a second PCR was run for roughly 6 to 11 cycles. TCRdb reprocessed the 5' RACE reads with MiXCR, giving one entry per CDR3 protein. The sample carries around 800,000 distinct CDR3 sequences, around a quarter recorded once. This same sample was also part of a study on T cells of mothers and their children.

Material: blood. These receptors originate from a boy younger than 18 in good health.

CDR3 sequence: CASSFRYTGELFF. The DNA for the CDR3 is TGTGCCAGCAGCTTCCGCTACACCGGGGAGCTGTTTTTT. V and J are TRBV7-2 and TRBJ2-2; D call uncertain. The CDR3 sequence is 13 residues long. Deletions cut 3 bases from V and 3 bases from J, with 5 bases between. Germline CDR1 reads SGHTA; CDR2 reads FQGNSA.

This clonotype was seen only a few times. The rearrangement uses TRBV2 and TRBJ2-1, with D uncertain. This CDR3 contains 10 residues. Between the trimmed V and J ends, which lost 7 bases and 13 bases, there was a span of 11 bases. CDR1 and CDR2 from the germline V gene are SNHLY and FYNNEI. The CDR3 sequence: CASNPLPQFF. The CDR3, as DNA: TGTGCCAGCAACCCCCTTCCTCAGTTCTTC.

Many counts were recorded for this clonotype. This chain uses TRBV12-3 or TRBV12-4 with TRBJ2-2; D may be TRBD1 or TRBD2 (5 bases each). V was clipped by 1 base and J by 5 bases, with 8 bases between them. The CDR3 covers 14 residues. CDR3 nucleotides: TGTGCCAGCAGTTTAGGGGGACGAACCGGGGAGCTGTTTTTT. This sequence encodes CASSLGGRTGELFF.

CDR3: CASSLPPPKRDNEQFF. DNA of the CDR3: TGTGCCAGCAGCTTACCGCCCCCCAAGCGGGATAATGAGCAGTTCTTC. V gene TRBV7-3 combines with J gene TRBJ2-1; TRBD2 matches 7 bases. V gave up 2 bases and J gave up 7 bases; unmatched junction bases: 11. This CDR3 has 16 amino acids. Looked up from germline, CDR1 is SGHTA and CDR2 is FQGTGA.

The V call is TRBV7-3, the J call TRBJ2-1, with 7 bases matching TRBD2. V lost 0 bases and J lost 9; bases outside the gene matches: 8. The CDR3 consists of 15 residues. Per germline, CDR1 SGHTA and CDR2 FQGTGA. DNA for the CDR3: TGTGCCAGCAGCTTAACTCCCGGACTAGTAGCTGAGCAGTTCTTC. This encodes CASSLTPGLVAEQFF.

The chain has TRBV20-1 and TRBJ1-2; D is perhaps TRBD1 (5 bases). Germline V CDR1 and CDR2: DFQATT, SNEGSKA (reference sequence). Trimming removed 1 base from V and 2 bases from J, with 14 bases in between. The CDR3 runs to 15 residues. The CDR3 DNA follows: TGCAGTGCTAGAGCGGAGTGGGGGAGGAACTATGGCTACACCTTC. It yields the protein CSARAEWGRNYGYTF.

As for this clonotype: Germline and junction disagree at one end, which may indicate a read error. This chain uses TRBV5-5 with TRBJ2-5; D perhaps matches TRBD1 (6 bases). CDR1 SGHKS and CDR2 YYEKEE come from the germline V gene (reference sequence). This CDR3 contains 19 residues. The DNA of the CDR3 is TGTGCCAGCAGCTTGGCTCCCGAGCGTTGGGGGCATACCCTAGAGACCCACTACTTC. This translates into CASSLAPERWGHTLETHYF.

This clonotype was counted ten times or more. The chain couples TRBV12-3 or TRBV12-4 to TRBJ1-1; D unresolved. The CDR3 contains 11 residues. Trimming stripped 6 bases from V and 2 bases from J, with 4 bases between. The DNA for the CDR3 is TGTGCCAGCAGACCTAACACTGAAGCTTTCTTT. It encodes CASRPNTEAFF.

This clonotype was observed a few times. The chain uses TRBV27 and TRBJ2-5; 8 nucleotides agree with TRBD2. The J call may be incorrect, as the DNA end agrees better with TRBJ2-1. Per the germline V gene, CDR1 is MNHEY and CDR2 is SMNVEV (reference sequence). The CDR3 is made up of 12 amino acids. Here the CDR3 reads CASSFIAGKQFF. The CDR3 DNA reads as TGTGCCAGCAGTTTCATAGCGGGGAAACAGTTCTTC.

The CDR3 DNA is TGTGCCAGCAGTTACGAGCGGGGGGGCCCCTACAATGAGCAGTTCTTC. As protein: CASSYERGGPYNEQFF. V is TRBV6-6 and J is TRBJ2-1; 10 positions match TRBD2. The CDR3 runs 16 residues. V lost 2 bases, J lost 2 bases, and 3 bases stayed unmatched. Per germline, CDR1 MNHNY and CDR2 SVGAGI (reference sequence).

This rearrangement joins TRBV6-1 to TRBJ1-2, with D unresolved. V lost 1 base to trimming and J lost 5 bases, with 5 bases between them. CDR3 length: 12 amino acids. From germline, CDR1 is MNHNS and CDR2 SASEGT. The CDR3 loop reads CASSEGLYGYTF. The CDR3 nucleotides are TGTGCCAGCAGTGAAGGCCTTTATGGCTACACCTTC.

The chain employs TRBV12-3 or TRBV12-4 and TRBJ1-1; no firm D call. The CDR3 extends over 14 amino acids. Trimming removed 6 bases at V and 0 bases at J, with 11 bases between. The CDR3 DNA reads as TGTGCCAGCAGGCCCGGGATCCTGAACACTGAAGCTTTCTTT. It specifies CASRPGILNTEAFF.

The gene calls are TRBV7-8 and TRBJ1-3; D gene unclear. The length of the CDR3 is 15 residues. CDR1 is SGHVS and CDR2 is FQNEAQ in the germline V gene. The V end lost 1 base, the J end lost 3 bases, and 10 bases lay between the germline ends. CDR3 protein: CASSLGARGGNTIYF. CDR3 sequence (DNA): TGTGCCAGCAGCTTAGGGGCCCGTGGTGGAAACACCATATATTTT.

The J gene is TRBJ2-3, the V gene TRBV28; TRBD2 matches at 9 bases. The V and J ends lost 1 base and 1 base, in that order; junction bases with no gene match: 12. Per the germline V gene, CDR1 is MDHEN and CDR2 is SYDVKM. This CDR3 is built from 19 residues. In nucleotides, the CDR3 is TGTGCCAGCAGTTTATTGAGTAGCGGGGGCGTCCTACGCACAGATACGCAGTATTTT. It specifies CASSLLSSGGVLRTDTQYF.

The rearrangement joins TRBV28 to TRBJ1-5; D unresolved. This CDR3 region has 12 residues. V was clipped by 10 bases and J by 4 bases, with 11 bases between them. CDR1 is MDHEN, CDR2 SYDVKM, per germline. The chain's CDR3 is CATAAVNQPQHF. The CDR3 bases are TGTGCCACCGCGGCAGTTAATCAGCCCCAGCATTTT.